This T cell receptor beta chain was retrieved from a study of blood T cell repertoires in COVID-19. Study overall: The United States, Italy and Spain were the sources of the acute and convalescent COVID-19 samples. PBMCs, B-cell-depleted T cells, or T cells were the source of the cDNA or gDNA that made up the material.

Original processing notes: Reference gene primers were amplified, and this amplification served to estimate nucleated cell counts. Measured with immunoSEQ multiplex PCR; TCRdb has only the in-frame clones, and not every one. The V and J calls and the clone size are those of that table, but D and trimming were determined from the DNA. The table records about 140,000 clones, 82% of them present only once. V trimming: 4 bases; J trimming: 8 bases; junction bases outside the gene matches: 14. CDR3 length: 15 amino acids. Germline V gene lookup returns CDR1 SGDLS and CDR2 YYNGEE. The sequence came from a woman over 75 with acute or convalescent COVID-19. The genes are TRBV9 and TRBJ1-2; 7 nucleotides agree with TRBD1. Sample: peripheral blood. The CDR3 sequence is CASSSSTGQSGGYTF. For the CDR3, the DNA is TGTGCCAGCAGCTCATCGACAGGGCAGTCGGGAGGCTACACCTTC.